This T cell receptor beta chain was observed in a study of identifying expanded T cells in peripheral blood. CDR1 SGHTA and CDR2 FQGNSA come from the germline V gene. The V end was cut by 3 bases, the J end by 0 bases, with 11 bases between. This CDR3 is 15 amino acids long. The repertoire was sequenced with immunoSEQ multiplex PCR; TCRdb's copy has only in-frame clones and lacks some. The table shows about 90,000 clones, with roughly 88% occurring only once. The sequence derives from a person aged 18 to 75 in good health. The sample taken for sequencing was blood. V gene TRBV7-2 combines with J gene TRBJ1-1; D is unclear. The CDR3 DNA reads as TGTGCCAGCAGCTTCCTGGCGGGGATGAACACTGAAGCTTTCTTT. It is translated as CASSFLAGMNTEAFF.